The present TCR beta chain was sequenced within a study of T cells in women clearing cervical HPV infection. Study outcomes and limitations: TRBV6-7 relative abundance averaged around 0.11% in cases and 0.15% to 0.2% in controls. Timing of associations relative to infection is unclear; T-cell subsets were not isolated.

Germline CDR1 and CDR2: PRHDT and FYEKMQ (reference sequence). The CDR3 covers 15 residues. With V trimmed by 5 bases and J by 5 bases, 9 bases remained unmatched. As regards this clone: Its antigen is still unknown. The read stops 3 residues short of the end of the CDR3; the missing end is completed from the germline J gene.

This table comes from immunoSEQ multiplex PCR, and its TCRdb copy is limited to in-frame clones, with some not included. The sample totals 20,000 to 25,000 clones. Sequencing was done on a sample of blood buffy coat. This clonotype was obtained from a woman between 18 and 70 years old with a cervical HPV16 infection that either progressed to CIN3+ or cleared (not recorded which). The chain links TRBV13 to TRBJ2-5; 9 nucleotides match TRBD1. The sequenced CDR3 bases are TGTGCCAGCAGCCCACAGGGGGCGCAGTACGAGACC. It codes for CASSPQGAQYET. The whole CDR3 sequence reads CASSPQGAQYETQYF.